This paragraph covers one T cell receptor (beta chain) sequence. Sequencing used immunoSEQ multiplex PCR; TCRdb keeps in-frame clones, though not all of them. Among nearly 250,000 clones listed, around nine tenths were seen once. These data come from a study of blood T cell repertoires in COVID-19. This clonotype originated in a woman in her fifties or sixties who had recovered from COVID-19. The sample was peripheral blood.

The CDR3 region is CASSLTSGGNEQFF. The DNA of the CDR3 is TGTGCCAGCAGCTTAACTAGCGGGGGCAATGAGCAGTTCTTC. The rearrangement uses TRBV7-3 and TRBJ2-1; TRBD2 matches at 9 bases. Unmatched junction bases numbered 0, after V lost 0 bases and J lost 6 bases. Looked up from germline, CDR1 is SGHTA and CDR2 is FQGTGA. The CDR3 contains 14 residues.